This TCR beta chain comes out of a study of T cells of healthy individuals. TCRdb reprocessed the 5' RACE reads with MiXCR, giving one entry per CDR3 protein. Here the sample spans 50,000 to 55,000 distinct CDR3 sequences, roughly 15% being singletons. Trimming cost V 1 base and J 4 bases, with 1 base left between them. This CDR3 comprises 11 residues. The sequence derives from a human donor in good health. The rearrangement joins TRBV12-3 or TRBV12-4 to TRBJ1-1; D remains unclear. DNA for the CDR3: TGTGCCAGCAGTTTAGGCACTGAAGCTTTCTTT. Protein: CASSLGTEAFF.